Below are 29 T cell receptor beta chains sequenced from a single sample in a study of blood T cell repertoires in COVID-19. Sequencing was performed with immunoSEQ multiplex PCR; in TCRdb, only in-frame clones are kept and a portion is missing. The sample carries 85,000 to 90,000 clones, about 82% recorded once. The sequencing sample was made of peripheral blood. These receptors were obtained from a human donor in a cohort sampled during active COVID-19.

This chain uses TRBV9 with TRBJ2-1, with TRBD2 matching 13 bases. CDR1 and CDR2 from the germline V gene are SGDLS and YYNGEE. CDR3 length: 15 residues. V shed 3 bases, J shed 8 bases, and the junction held 5 bases outside the gene matches. In DNA form, the CDR3 reads TGTGCCAGCAGCGGGGGGACTAGCGGGATCCATGAGCAGTTCTTC. Translation gives CASSGGTSGIHEQFF.

The J gene is TRBJ1-1, the V gene TRBV28; D is possibly TRBD1 (6 bases). Germline V lookup: CDR1 MDHEN, CDR2 SYDVKM. V lost 0 bases and J lost 1, with 6 bases in between. The CDR3 extends over 14 amino acids. CDR3 sequence (DNA): TGTGCCAGCAGTTTATGGGACAGGAACACTGAAGCTTTCTTT. Its translation is CASSLWDRNTEAFF.

J is TRBJ1-2 and V is TRBV30, with D perhaps TRBD1 (5 bases). This CDR3 is built from 11 residues. V shed 2 bases and J shed 6 bases, with 7 bases lying between them. The germline CDR1 and CDR2 sequences are GTSNPN and SVGIG (reference sequence). For the CDR3, the DNA is TGTGCCTGGAGTCCCAGGGATGGCTACACCTTC. This gives the protein CAWSPRDGYTF.

This clone was detected only once. The chain joins TRBV7-2 to TRBJ1-1; TRBD1 might be the D (5 bases). This CDR3 comprises 15 residues. Trimming shortened V by 5 bases and J by 4 bases, and 17 bases separated the two germline ends. Per germline, CDR1 SGHTA and CDR2 FQGNSA. CDR3 region: CASSPQLGGTTEAFF. CDR3 sequence (DNA): TGTGCCAGCAGCCCCCAGCTGGGGGGAACCACTGAAGCTTTCTTT.

The chain links TRBV5-1 to TRBJ2-3; 10 nucleotides align to TRBD2. The CDR3 spans 16 residues. The V segment lost 4 bases and the J segment 3 bases; nucleotides outside the gene matches: 8. Per germline, CDR1 SGHRS and CDR2 YFSETQ. CDR3 in DNA: TGCGCCAGCAGCGCCTCCCCTAGCGGGAGTACAGATACGCAGTATTTT. It is translated as CASSASPSGSTDTQYF.

The chain employs TRBV29-1 and TRBJ2-7; 8 bases are a match to TRBD1. Germline assignment: CDR1 SQVTM and CDR2 ANQGSEA. The CDR3 runs 13 residues. The ends lost 4 bases at V and 2 bases at J; junction bases unmatched: 4. In DNA form, the CDR3 reads TGCAGCGTTGGACAGGGGAACACCTACGAGCAGTACTTC. Protein: CSVGQGNTYEQYF.

This chain uses TRBV7-2 with TRBJ2-1; D is perhaps TRBD2 (5 bases). Germline V gene lookup returns CDR1 SGHTA and CDR2 FQGNSA. This CDR3 is built from 15 residues. V was pared by 1 base and J by 4 bases, with 11 bases between. CDR3 residues: CASSLEAETYNEQFF. CDR3 coding DNA: TGTGCCAGCAGCTTAGAAGCGGAAACATACAATGAGCAGTTCTTC.

This clone occurred once. This sequence joins TRBV4-3 and TRBJ1-4, with 7 positions matching TRBD1. The germline gives CDR1 LGHNA, CDR2 YSLEER. V lost 3 bases, J lost 6 bases, and 7 bases stayed unmatched. The CDR3 is 15 amino acids. CDR3 DNA: TGCGCCAGCAGCCAGGATTCAGGGGGACATGAAAAACTGTTTTTT. Its protein product is CASSQDSGGHEKLFF.

The V gene is TRBV6-2 or TRBV6-3, the J gene TRBJ2-7; TRBD2 aligns across 7 bases. Germline V gives CDR1 MNHEY, CDR2 SVGEGT. The J segment lost 0 bases and the V segment lost 0 bases, leaving 5 bases of the junction unmatched. The length of the CDR3 is 16 residues. CDR3 bases: TGTGCCAGCAGTTACTCGAGACTAGCCATCTCCTACGAGCAGTACTTC. Its protein is CASSYSRLAISYEQYF.

A few counts support this clone. The V call is TRBV9, the J call TRBJ1-4; tentatively, D is TRBD1 (5 bases). V lost 0 bases and J lost 5, with 11 bases in between. The CDR3 covers 15 residues. CDR1 and CDR2 (germline): SGDLS, YYNGEE. CDR3 coding DNA: TGTGCCAGCAGCGTAGGGGGCAGACGGAATGAAAAACTGTTTTTT. It codes for CASSVGGRRNEKLFF.

This clone was observed a few times. The chain joins TRBV7-2 to TRBJ2-1, with 7 bases fitting TRBD2. CDR1 and CDR2 from the germline V gene are SGHTA and FQGNSA. J was trimmed by 1 base and V by 7 bases; bases with no gene match: 10. The CDR3 loop spans 16 amino acids. The CDR3 bases are TGTGCCAGCACCCTGGGGTCCGGGGGGTCCTACAATGAGCAGTTCTTC. It codes for CASTLGSGGSYNEQFF. The full variable domain, completed using reference TRBV7-2 and TRBJ2-1, is GAGVSQSPSNKVTEKGKDVELRCDPISGHTALYWYRQSLGQGLEFLIYFQGNSAPDKSGLPSDRFSAERTGGSVSTLTIQRTQQEDSAVYLCASTLGSGGSYNEQFFGPGTRLTVL.

The genes are TRBV3-1 (or the pseudogene TRBV3-2) and TRBJ1-1; 10 bases are a match to TRBD1. CDR3 length equals 14 residues. The germline V gene has CDR1 LGHDT and CDR2 YNNKEL (reference sequence). V lost 6 bases, J lost 3 bases, and 4 bases stayed unmatched. The CDR3 sequence: CASRKGQGYTEAFF. DNA of the CDR3: TGTGCCAGCAGGAAGGGACAGGGGTACACTGAAGCTTTCTTT.

V and J are TRBV9 and TRBJ2-5; 8 bases agree with TRBD2. The CDR3 has 14 residues. Losses at the gene ends were 4 bases for V and 5 bases for J; bases not matched to a gene: 7. Germline CDR1 reads SGDLS; CDR2 reads YYNGEE. This chain's CDR3 is CASSKAGDGETQYF. The DNA for the CDR3 is TGTGCCAGCAGCAAAGCGGGGGATGGTGAGACCCAGTACTTC.

This clone showed up just a few times. This sequence joins TRBV7-9 and TRBJ2-2, with 8 nucleotides matching TRBD1. The CDR3 consists of 15 residues. J was trimmed by 6 bases and V by 7 bases; bases with no gene match: 10. CDR1 is SEHNR and CDR2 is FQNEAQ in the germline V gene (reference sequence). CDR3 loop: CASTGQGKVAGELFF. In DNA form, the CDR3 reads TGTGCCAGCACAGGACAGGGAAAGGTTGCCGGGGAGCTGTTTTTT.

As for this clone: Within the sample, other DNA sequences also encode this same CDR3. The chain is built from TRBV9 and TRBJ1-3; tentatively, D is TRBD1 (5 bases). From germline, CDR1 is SGDLS and CDR2 YYNGEE. CDR3 length: 13 residues. Trimming pared 4 bases from V and 3 bases from J, leaving 8 bases between. Here the CDR3 DNA reads TGTGCCAGCAGCCGGGGGGATGGAAACACCATATATTTT. Its protein is CASSRGDGNTIYF.

As DNA, the CDR3 is TGTGCCAGCAGCGTAACAGGGGGCGCCTACGAGCAGTACTTC. Translated, it gives CASSVTGGAYEQYF. The chain recombines TRBV9 with TRBJ2-7; 9 bases agree with TRBD1. J gave up 2 bases and V 1 base, and 1 base lay outside the gene matches. Looked up from germline, CDR1 is SGDLS and CDR2 is YYNGEE. This CDR3 spans 14 amino acids.

The chain joins TRBV29-1 to TRBJ2-3, with D possibly being TRBD2 (5 bases). With 3 bases removed from V and 5 bases from J, the gap between germline ends came to 12 bases. CDR3 length: 13 amino acids. The germline CDR1 and CDR2 sequences are SQVTM and ANQGSEA. CDR3 nucleotides: TGCAGCGTTGATGCGACTACGCGAGATACGCAGTATTTT. It yields the protein CSVDATTRDTQYF.

The chain combines TRBV2 with TRBJ1-3, with D unclear. Trimming shortened V by 4 bases and J by 4 bases, and 8 bases separated the two germline ends. The CDR3 has 13 residues. CDR1 is SNHLY, CDR2 FYNNEI, per germline. CDR3 bases: TGTGCCAGCAGTGCCGGGTACGGAAACACCATATATTTT. Translated: CASSAGYGNTIYF.

The V gene is TRBV21-1, the J gene TRBJ2-5; the D call TRBD2 from the table was never checked on the DNA. TRBV21-1 is given as a pseudogene. This CDR3 is 15 amino acids long. In DNA form, the CDR3 reads TGTGCCAGCACCGGGTCGGGGGGATGGAAAGAGACCCAGTACTTC. This encodes CASTGSGGWKETQYF.

The V call is TRBV12-5, the J call TRBJ2-1; 9 bases agree with TRBD2. This CDR3 has 16 amino acids. J lost 8 bases, V lost 3 bases, and 11 bases had no gene match. Germline CDR1 LGHNT, CDR2 FRNRAP. This chain's CDR3 is CASGFPAGGRRYEQFF. CDR3 nucleotides: TGTGCTAGTGGTTTCCCTGCGGGAGGGCGGAGGTATGAGCAGTTCTTC.

V usage is TRBV7-3 and J usage is TRBJ2-3; TRBD2 matches 9 bases. The germline gives CDR1 SGHTA, CDR2 FQGTGA. Unmatched junction bases numbered 19, after V lost 5 bases and J lost 1 base. The CDR3 loop spans 20 amino acids. The CDR3: CASSPSRGGRASGGTDTQYF. The CDR3 region has the DNA TGTGCCAGCAGCCCCAGCCGTGGCGGGAGGGCTTCGGGAGGCACAGATACGCAGTATTTT.

The gene calls are TRBV7-6 and TRBJ2-7; 8 bases line up with TRBD1. With 4 bases clipped from V and 4 bases from J, the junction kept 9 bases outside the gene matches. Germline values: CDR1 SGHVS, CDR2 FNYEAQ. The CDR3 spans 15 residues. The DNA of the CDR3 is TGTGCCAGCAGCTACATGACGGACAGGGCGTACGAGCAGTACTTC. It yields the protein CASSYMTDRAYEQYF.

The genes are TRBV28 and TRBJ1-2, with 10 bases aligning to TRBD1. Trimming cost V 8 bases and J 5 bases; bases outside gene matches: 8. This CDR3 comprises 14 residues. The germline gives CDR1 MDHEN, CDR2 SYDVKM. The CDR3 reads CASVSGTGVYGYTF. In nucleotides, the CDR3 is TGTGCCAGCGTATCCGGGACAGGGGTTTATGGCTACACCTTC.

The chain links TRBV18 to TRBJ2-1; 12 bases agree with TRBD2. Germline V gene lookup returns CDR1 KGHSH and CDR2 LQKENI. The ends lost 6 bases at V and 6 bases at J; junction bases unmatched: 3. The CDR3 runs 14 residues. This CDR3 is CASSSTSGSNEQFF. DNA for the CDR3: TGTGCCAGCTCCTCGACTAGCGGGAGCAATGAGCAGTTCTTC.

This chain joins TRBV6-2 or TRBV6-3 and TRBJ1-1; D might be TRBD1 (6 bases). The CDR3 extends over 15 amino acids. Germline V gives CDR1 MNHEY, CDR2 SVGEGT. V lost 5 bases, J lost 7 bases, and 20 bases lay in between. The CDR3 region has the DNA TGTGCCAGCAGTGACCCCCGGTCTGGGGGCAATGAAGCTTTCTTT. Protein: CASSDPRSGGNEAFF.

The chain has TRBV6-2 or TRBV6-3 and TRBJ2-1; no firm D call. The CDR3 consists of 12 residues. V shed 5 bases and J shed 3 bases, with 5 bases lying between them. CDR1 and CDR2 (germline): MNHEY, SVGEGT. The CDR3 DNA follows: TGTGCCAGCAGTCCCGGCTACAATGAGCAGTTCTTC. Protein product: CASSPGYNEQFF.

The chain couples TRBV15 to TRBJ1-5; D unclear. CDR3 size: 15 residues. CDR1 and CDR2 (germline): LNHNV, YYDKDF (reference sequence). V shed 5 bases and J shed 7 bases, with 18 bases lying between them. This chain's CDR3 is CATSPSRGLKQPQHF. CDR3 nucleotides: TGTGCCACCAGCCCAAGCAGAGGGCTGAAACAGCCCCAGCATTTT.

CDR3 nucleotides: TGTGCCAGCAGGATACGGGACAGGGGGGTCACCGGGGAGCTGTTTTTT. Protein: CASRIRDRGVTGELFF. The chain joins TRBV5-6 to TRBJ2-2; TRBD1 matches 11 bases. The CDR3 contains 16 residues. The V gene's germline CDR1 is SGHDT and CDR2 YYEEEE. V lost 5 bases to trimming and J lost 4 bases; unmatched junction nucleotides: 7.

The CDR3 coding sequence is TGTGCCAGCAGCCATACCGGCGAGCAGTACTTC. It specifies CASSHTGEQYF. The J gene is TRBJ2-7, the V gene TRBV7-9; D is undetermined. Germline V CDR1 and CDR2: SEHNR, FQNEAQ (reference sequence). The CDR3 is 11 residues long. The V and J ends lost 5 bases and 6 bases respectively, with 8 bases between them. Supplemented by reference TRBV7-9 and TRBJ2-7, the full variable domain reads DTGVSQNPRHKITKRGQNVTFRCDPISEHNRLYWYRQTLGQGPEFLTYFQNEAQLEKSRLLSDRFSAERPKGSFSTLEIQRTEQGDSAMYLCASSHTGEQYFGPGTRLTVT.